A selection of T cell receptor beta chains follows, all from one sample in a study of monozygotic twins with inflammatory bowel disease. TCRdb re-called the 5' RACE reads and shows each CDR3 protein once, DNA omitted. The specimen's table records fewer than 550,000 distinct CDR3 sequences. Sequenced material: blood. These receptors all stem from a human donor with ulcerative colitis or Crohn's disease, or a healthy co-twin of an affected twin (not recorded which). Both conserved end residues are part of each CDR3.

J gene	V gene	CDR3 protein
TRBJ2-7	TRBV28	CASRESGGRYEQYF
TRBJ2-3	TRBV5-1	CASSLAVGASTDTQYF
TRBJ2-3	TRBV5-1	CASNPGGAGDTQYF
TRBJ2-7	TRBV7-2	CASSSIAGEYEQYF
TRBJ2-7	TRBV5-1	CASRKPGQASYEQYF
TRBJ2-1	TRBV20-1	CSARGQVYNEQFF
TRBJ2-3	TRBV11-2	CASGRLAGGPIPDTQYF
TRBJ1-6	TRBV5-1	CASSLEAELGTPLHF
TRBJ2-1	TRBV7-7	CASSLAFGTGGNEQFF
TRBJ2-7	TRBV5-4	CASSLVGSREQYF
TRBJ2-5	TRBV7-6	CASVQSGGRGETQYF
TRBJ1-2	TRBV21-1	CASSSGTGFPTNYGYTF
TRBJ2-7	TRBV6-2/TRBV6-3	CASSYWDGREQYF
TRBJ2-7	TRBV12-3/TRBV12-4	CASSSGPSYEQYF
TRBJ1-2	TRBV20-1	CSASLGTAPGNYGYTF
TRBJ2-1	TRBV28	CASSSYGNEQFF
TRBJ2-3	TRBV2	CASGLALDTQYF
TRBJ1-2	TRBV19	CASSKRRGGGDYGYTF
TRBJ2-3	TRBV7-8	CASSSLGDGLLTDTQYF
TRBJ1-2	TRBV19	CASSIGIGGYGYTF
TRBJ2-7	TRBV6-1	CASSVDRGPREQYF
TRBJ2-1	TRBV5-1	CASSLLVLAGGYASRNEQFF
TRBJ2-7	TRBV5-1	CASSVGQGGSYEQYF
TRBJ2-1	TRBV6-2/TRBV6-3	CASSSGILSYNEQFF
TRBJ2-1	TRBV29-1	CSVEGLARPRSYNEQFF
TRBJ1-2	TRBV5-1	CASSWDISGYTF
TRBJ2-1	TRBV5-1	CASSLAPQGEQFF
TRBJ1-1	TRBV14	CASSPMQRTNTEAFF
TRBJ1-1	TRBV7-2	CASSLPGVAFF
TRBJ2-2	TRBV2	CASSEANFGGELFF
TRBJ2-1	TRBV12-3/TRBV12-4	CASSLWASGRAYNEQFF
TRBJ1-2	TRBV12-3/TRBV12-4	CASSYGSNYGYTF
TRBJ2-7	TRBV11-2	CASSLEPAGVSYEQYF
TRBJ1-2	TRBV29-1	CSVETPSGRGFLVDGYTF
TRBJ1-5	TRBV28	CASSSPGQVHQAQHF
TRBJ2-3	TRBV30	CAWRKATDTQYF
TRBJ2-1	TRBV30	CACQNRDLGGNEQFF
TRBJ2-7	TRBV7-2	CASSLDVGHEQYF
TRBJ2-3	TRBV5-1	CASSLAPEGPSTDTQYF
TRBJ2-5	TRBV29-1	CSVEGSVVGGLETQYF
TRBJ1-4	TRBV20-1	CSARALPLTGAGEKLFF
TRBJ2-6	TRBV2	CASTTGVRANVLTF
TRBJ1-6	TRBV5-6	CASSRDLADSYNSPLHF
TRBJ2-2	TRBV6-2/TRBV6-3	CASSYAAALPPFARELFF
TRBJ2-2	TRBV25-1	CASTSGAGELFF
TRBJ2-7	TRBV4-1	CASSPGGGATYEQYF
TRBJ1-5	TRBV7-9	CASSLFAGGGPNQPQHF
TRBJ1-5	TRBV12-3/TRBV12-4	CASSGTGPSNQPQHF
TRBJ1-1	TRBV9	CASSVIPGYEAFF
TRBJ2-3	TRBV20-1	CSARRVQGRNTQYF
TRBJ2-3	TRBV24-1	CATSDPVSTQYF
TRBJ2-3	TRBV6-2/TRBV6-3	CAIQRTSGYTDTQYF
TRBJ2-7	TRBV6-2/TRBV6-3	CASSSQGVYEQYF
TRBJ1-2	TRBV7-9	CASSGPGGIKNGYTF